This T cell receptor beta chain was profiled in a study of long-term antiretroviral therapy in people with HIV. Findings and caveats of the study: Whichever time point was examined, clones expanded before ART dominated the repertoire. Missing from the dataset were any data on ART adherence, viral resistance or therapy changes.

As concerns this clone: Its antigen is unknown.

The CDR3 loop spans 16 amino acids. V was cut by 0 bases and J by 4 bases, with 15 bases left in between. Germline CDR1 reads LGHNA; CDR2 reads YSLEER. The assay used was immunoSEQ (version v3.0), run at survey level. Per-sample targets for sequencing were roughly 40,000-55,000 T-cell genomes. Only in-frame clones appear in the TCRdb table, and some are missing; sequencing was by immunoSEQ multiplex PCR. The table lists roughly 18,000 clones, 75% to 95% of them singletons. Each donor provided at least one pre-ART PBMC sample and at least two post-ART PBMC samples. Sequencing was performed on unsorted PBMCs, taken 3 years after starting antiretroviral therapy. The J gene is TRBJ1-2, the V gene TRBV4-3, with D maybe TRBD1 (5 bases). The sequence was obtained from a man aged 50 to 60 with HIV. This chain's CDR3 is CASSQDAGIGSYGYTF. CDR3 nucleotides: TGCGCCAGCAGCCAAGATGCAGGGATCGGTAGCTATGGCTACACCTTC.